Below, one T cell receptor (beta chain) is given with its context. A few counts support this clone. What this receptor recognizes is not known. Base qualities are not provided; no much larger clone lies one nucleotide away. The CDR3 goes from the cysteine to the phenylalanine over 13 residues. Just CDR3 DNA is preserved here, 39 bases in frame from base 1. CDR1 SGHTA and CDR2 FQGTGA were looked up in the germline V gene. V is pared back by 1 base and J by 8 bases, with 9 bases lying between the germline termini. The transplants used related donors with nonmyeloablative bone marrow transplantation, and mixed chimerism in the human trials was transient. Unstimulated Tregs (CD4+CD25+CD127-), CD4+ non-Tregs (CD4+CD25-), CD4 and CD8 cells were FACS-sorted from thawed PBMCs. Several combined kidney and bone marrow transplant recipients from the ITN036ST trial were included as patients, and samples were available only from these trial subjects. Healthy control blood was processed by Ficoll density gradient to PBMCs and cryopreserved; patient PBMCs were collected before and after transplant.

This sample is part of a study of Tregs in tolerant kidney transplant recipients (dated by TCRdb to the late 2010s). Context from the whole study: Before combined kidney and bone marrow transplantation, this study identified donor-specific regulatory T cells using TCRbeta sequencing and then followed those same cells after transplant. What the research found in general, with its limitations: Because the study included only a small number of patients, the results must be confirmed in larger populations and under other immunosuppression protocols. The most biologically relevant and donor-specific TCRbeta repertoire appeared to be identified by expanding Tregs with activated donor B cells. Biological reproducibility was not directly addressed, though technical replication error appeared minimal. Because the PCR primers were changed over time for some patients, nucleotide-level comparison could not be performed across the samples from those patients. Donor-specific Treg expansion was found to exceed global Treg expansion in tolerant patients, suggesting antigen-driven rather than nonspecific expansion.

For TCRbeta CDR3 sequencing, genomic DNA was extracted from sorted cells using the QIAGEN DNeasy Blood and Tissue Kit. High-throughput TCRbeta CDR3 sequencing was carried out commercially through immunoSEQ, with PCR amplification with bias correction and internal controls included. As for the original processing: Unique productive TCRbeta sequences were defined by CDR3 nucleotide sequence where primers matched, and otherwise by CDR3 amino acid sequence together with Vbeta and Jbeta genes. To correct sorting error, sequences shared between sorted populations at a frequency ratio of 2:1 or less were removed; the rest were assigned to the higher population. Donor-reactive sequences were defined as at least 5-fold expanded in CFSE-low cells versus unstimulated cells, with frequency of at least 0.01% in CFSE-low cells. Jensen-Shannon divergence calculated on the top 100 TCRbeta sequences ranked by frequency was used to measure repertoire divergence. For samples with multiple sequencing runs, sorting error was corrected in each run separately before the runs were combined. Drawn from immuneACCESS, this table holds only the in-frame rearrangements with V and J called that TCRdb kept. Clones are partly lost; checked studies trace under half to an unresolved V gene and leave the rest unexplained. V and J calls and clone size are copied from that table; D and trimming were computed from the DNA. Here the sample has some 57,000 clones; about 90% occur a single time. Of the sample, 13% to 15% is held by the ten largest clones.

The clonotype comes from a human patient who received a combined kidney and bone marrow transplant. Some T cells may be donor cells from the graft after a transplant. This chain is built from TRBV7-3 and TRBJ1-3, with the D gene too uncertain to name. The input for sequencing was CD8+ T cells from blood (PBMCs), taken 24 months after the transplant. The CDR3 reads CASSLNAGDTIYF. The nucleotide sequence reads TGTGCCAGCAGCTTAAATGCCGGAGACACCATATATTTT.